The rows below give T cell receptor beta chains drawn from one sample of a study of blood T cell repertoires in COVID-19. Using immunoSEQ multiplex PCR, the repertoire was profiled, and TCRdb retains in-frame clones only, with some absent. The table records 110,000 or so clones, 85% to 90% of them present only once. Specimen: peripheral blood. These receptors all come from a woman aged 50 to 65 with acute or convalescent COVID-19. The CDR3 runs from the conserved cysteine through the conserved F or W. The order of the fields is V gene, J gene, D gene, clone size, CDR3 protein, CDR3 DNA. A D gene is named only where the DNA matches it firmly. Only part of the rows carry a size: once, few, many, or a class if the clone is expanded.

v_gene: TRBV28; j_gene: TRBJ1-5; d_gene: -; abundance: -; CDR3aa: CASEGGTGPQHF; CDR3nt: TGTGCCAGCGAGGGAGGTACGGGGCCCCAGCATTTT
v_gene: TRBV7-6; j_gene: TRBJ2-3; d_gene: -; abundance: -; CDR3aa: CASSPSPAGSTDTQYF; CDR3nt: TGTGCCAGCAGCCCTAGTCCCGCAGGGAGCACAGATACGCAGTATTTT
v_gene: TRBV29-1; j_gene: TRBJ1-2; d_gene: -; abundance: once; CDR3aa: CSVAVGDLTVKF; CDR3nt: TGCAGCGTTGCGGTAGGGGACTTGACGGTGAAATTC
v_gene: TRBV2; j_gene: TRBJ1-4; d_gene: -; abundance: once; CDR3aa: CASSAPTGSNEKLFF; CDR3nt: TGTGCCAGCAGTGCCCCTACAGGGTCTAATGAAAAACTGTTTTTT
v_gene: TRBV30; j_gene: TRBJ1-6; d_gene: -; abundance: few; CDR3aa: CAWTRVFNSPLHF; CDR3nt: TGTGCCTGGACCAGGGTTTTCAATTCACCCCTCCACTTT
v_gene: TRBV20-1; j_gene: TRBJ2-4; d_gene: TRBD2; abundance: -; CDR3aa: CSASLSSGSDIQYF; CDR3nt: TGCAGTGCTAGTTTATCTAGCGGGAGCGACATTCAGTACTTC
v_gene: TRBV7-3; j_gene: TRBJ2-3; d_gene: TRBD2; abundance: -; CDR3aa: CASSSDWTSGEQYF; CDR3nt: TGTGCCAGCAGCTCGGATTGGACTAGCGGGGAGCAGTATTTT
v_gene: TRBV30; j_gene: TRBJ1-2; d_gene: -; abundance: -; CDR3aa: CAWSVGGGPYGYTF; CDR3nt: TGTGCCTGGAGTGTTGGAGGAGGCCCTTATGGCTACACCTTC
v_gene: TRBV4-1; j_gene: TRBJ2-5; d_gene: TRBD2; abundance: -; CDR3aa: CASSRAIAGGLETQYF; CDR3nt: TGCGCCAGCAGCCGCGCCATAGCGGGGGGTTTAGAGACCCAGTACTTC
v_gene: TRBV19; j_gene: TRBJ2-1; d_gene: TRBD1; abundance: -; CDR3aa: CASSAWGLTRDSIPNEQFF; CDR3nt: TGTGCCAGTAGTGCTTGGGGGCTGACTCGGGACAGTATACCCAATGAGCAGTTCTTC
v_gene: TRBV4-2; j_gene: TRBJ2-1; d_gene: TRBD1; abundance: -; CDR3aa: CASSQNPGQATGEQFF; CDR3nt: TGTGCCAGCAGCCAAAACCCGGGACAGGCAACGGGTGAGCAGTTCTTC
v_gene: TRBV7-2; j_gene: TRBJ1-1; d_gene: -; abundance: -; CDR3aa: CASSLDRPGNPNTEAFF; CDR3nt: TGTGCCAGCAGCTTAGATAGGCCAGGGAATCCGAACACTGAAGCTTTCTTT
v_gene: TRBV5-1; j_gene: TRBJ1-4; d_gene: TRBD1; abundance: -; CDR3aa: CASSPRDREWKEKLFF; CDR3nt: TGCGCCAGCAGCCCCCGGGACAGGGAATGGAAAGAAAAACTGTTTTTT
v_gene: TRBV2; j_gene: TRBJ2-1; d_gene: TRBD2; abundance: -; CDR3aa: CASMGLAGEFEQFF; CDR3nt: TGTGCCAGCATGGGACTAGCGGGAGAGTTCGAGCAGTTCTTC
v_gene: TRBV7-6; j_gene: TRBJ2-1; d_gene: TRBD2; abundance: -; CDR3aa: CASSSRAGVHYEQFF; CDR3nt: TGTGCCAGCAGCTCTAGAGCGGGAGTGCATTATGAGCAGTTCTTC
v_gene: TRBV28; j_gene: TRBJ2-2; d_gene: TRBD2; abundance: -; CDR3aa: CASSPSRGFGELFF; CDR3nt: TGTGCCAGCAGTCCCTCGCGGGGGTTTGGGGAGCTGTTTTTT
v_gene: TRBV3-1/TRBV3-2; j_gene: TRBJ2-5; d_gene: TRBD2; abundance: -; CDR3aa: CASSQGLGEGLETQYF; CDR3nt: TGTGCCAGCAGCCAAGGGTTGGGGGAGGGGTTAGAGACCCAGTACTTC
v_gene: TRBV27; j_gene: TRBJ1-1; d_gene: TRBD1; abundance: once; CDR3aa: CASSSRLGTGNTEAFF; CDR3nt: TGTGCCAGCAGCTCAAGGTTGGGGACAGGGAACACTGAAGCTTTCTTT
v_gene: TRBV28; j_gene: TRBJ1-5; d_gene: -; abundance: few; CDR3aa: CASSLYGSNQPQHF; CDR3nt: TGTGCCAGCAGTTTATACGGTAGCAATCAGCCCCAGCATTTT
v_gene: TRBV19; j_gene: TRBJ2-5; d_gene: -; abundance: -; CDR3aa: CASSIKTRGFQETQYF; CDR3nt: TGTGCCAGTAGTATTAAGACAAGGGGGTTTCAAGAGACCCAGTACTTC
v_gene: TRBV2; j_gene: TRBJ1-5; d_gene: -; abundance: -; CDR3aa: CASSTYSNQPQHF; CDR3nt: TGTGCCAGCAGTACCTATAGCAATCAGCCCCAGCATTTT
v_gene: TRBV13; j_gene: TRBJ1-2; d_gene: TRBD1; abundance: -; CDR3aa: CASTFTGTENYGYTF; CDR3nt: TGTGCCAGCACGTTTACCGGGACAGAGAACTATGGCTACACCTTC
v_gene: TRBV11-2; j_gene: TRBJ2-5; d_gene: TRBD2; abundance: -; CDR3aa: CASSPRWGGETQYF; CDR3nt: TGTGCCAGCAGCCCCCGTTGGGGGGGGGAGACCCAGTACTTC
v_gene: TRBV30; j_gene: TRBJ1-1; d_gene: -; abundance: -; CDR3aa: CAWSGPREAFF; CDR3nt: TGTGCCTGGAGTGGCCCCCGGGAAGCTTTCTTT
v_gene: TRBV7-2; j_gene: TRBJ2-1; d_gene: TRBD2; abundance: -; CDR3aa: CASSLDGTSGNNEQFF; CDR3nt: TGTGCCAGCAGCCTAGACGGGACTAGCGGAAACAATGAGCAGTTCTTC
v_gene: TRBV5-1; j_gene: TRBJ1-4; d_gene: TRBD1; abundance: -; CDR3aa: CASSPRTGDQQKLFF; CDR3nt: TGCGCCAGCAGCCCCCGGACAGGGGATCAACAAAAACTGTTTTTT
v_gene: TRBV27; j_gene: TRBJ2-1; d_gene: TRBD2; abundance: -; CDR3aa: CASSLIAGGSSYNEQFF; CDR3nt: TGTGCCAGCAGTTTGATAGCGGGAGGGAGCTCCTACAATGAGCAGTTCTTC
v_gene: TRBV7-9; j_gene: TRBJ1-3; d_gene: -; abundance: -; CDR3aa: CASRAPATGNTIYF; CDR3nt: TGTGCCAGCAGAGCGCCGGCGACGGGAAACACCATATATTTT
v_gene: TRBV7-9; j_gene: TRBJ1-5; d_gene: -; abundance: -; CDR3aa: CASSLGTGLFGQPQHF; CDR3nt: TGTGCCAGCAGCTTAGGAACAGGGCTCTTTGGGCAGCCCCAGCATTTT
v_gene: TRBV10-3; j_gene: TRBJ2-3; d_gene: -; abundance: -; CDR3aa: CAISVSGTDTQYF; CDR3nt: TGTGCCATCAGTGTTTCCGGCACAGATACGCAGTATTTT
v_gene: TRBV27; j_gene: TRBJ2-1; d_gene: TRBD2; abundance: -; CDR3aa: CASTSTGLSLVF; CDR3nt: TGTGCCAGCACCTCTACGGGACTAAGTCTTGTCTTC
v_gene: TRBV7-8; j_gene: TRBJ1-5; d_gene: -; abundance: -; CDR3aa: CASSNTRARNQPQHF; CDR3nt: TGTGCCAGCAGCAATACCAGGGCGAGAAATCAGCCCCAGCATTTT
v_gene: TRBV2; j_gene: TRBJ2-2; d_gene: TRBD2; abundance: -; CDR3aa: CASRAGANTGELFF; CDR3nt: TGTGCCAGCAGGGCGGGGGCGAACACCGGGGAGCTGTTTTTT
v_gene: TRBV7-6; j_gene: TRBJ1-1; d_gene: -; abundance: -; CDR3aa: CASSLARGGPVIVNTEAFF; CDR3nt: TGTGCCAGCAGCTTAGCGCGGGGGGGGCCAGTTATTGTGAACACTGAAGCTTTCTTT
v_gene: TRBV2; j_gene: TRBJ1-2; d_gene: -; abundance: -; CDR3aa: CASNGHYYGYTF; CDR3nt: TGTGCCAGCAACGGACACTACTATGGCTACACCTTC
v_gene: TRBV15; j_gene: TRBJ2-7; d_gene: TRBD1; abundance: -; CDR3aa: CATSRDFPGQGYEQYF; CDR3nt: TGTGCCACCAGCAGAGACTTCCCGGGACAGGGGTACGAGCAGTACTTC
v_gene: TRBV28; j_gene: TRBJ2-5; d_gene: -; abundance: once; CDR3aa: CASMGGGRETQYF; CDR3nt: TGTGCCAGCATGGGCGGAGGTCGAGAGACCCAGTACTTC
v_gene: TRBV19; j_gene: TRBJ1-1; d_gene: -; abundance: few; CDR3aa: CASIERGWDTEAFF; CDR3nt: TGTGCCAGTATCGAACGGGGATGGGACACTGAAGCTTTCTTT
v_gene: TRBV23-1; j_gene: TRBJ1-1; d_gene: TRBD1; abundance: -; CDR3aa: CASRARDRGKHVTEAFF; CDR3nt: TGCGCCAGCAGGGCTAGGGACAGGGGAAAACACGTCACTGAAGCTTTCTTT
v_gene: TRBV10-2; j_gene: TRBJ1-5; d_gene: -; abundance: few; CDR3aa: CASSEDPQGNQPQHF; CDR3nt: TGCGCCAGCAGTGAGGATCCTCAGGGAAATCAGCCCCAGCATTTT
v_gene: TRBV6-5; j_gene: TRBJ1-1; d_gene: -; abundance: -; CDR3aa: CASLKQSGQGAFF; CDR3nt: TGTGCCAGCTTAAAGCAGTCGGGCCAGGGGGCTTTCTTT
v_gene: TRBV27; j_gene: TRBJ2-2; d_gene: -; abundance: -; CDR3aa: CASSFKNRGGVTGELFF; CDR3nt: TGTGCCAGCAGTTTCAAGAATAGGGGCGGTGTCACCGGGGAGCTGTTTTTT
v_gene: TRBV10-1; j_gene: TRBJ2-1; d_gene: TRBD2; abundance: -; CDR3aa: CASSPGLAAGESGTLPAYNEQFF; CDR3nt: TGCGCCAGCAGTCCGGGACTAGCGGCGGGAGAGTCGGGGACGCTCCCGGCCTACAATGAGCAGTTCTTC
v_gene: TRBV5-1; j_gene: TRBJ2-1; d_gene: -; abundance: -; CDR3aa: CASSSAQGSYNEQFF; CDR3nt: TGCGCCAGCAGCTCAGCACAGGGTTCCTACAATGAGCAGTTCTTC
v_gene: TRBV5-1; j_gene: TRBJ1-2; d_gene: TRBD1; abundance: once; CDR3aa: CASSLDRGAYGYTF; CDR3nt: TGCGCCAGCAGCTTGGACAGGGGAGCCTATGGCTACACCTTC
v_gene: TRBV5-6; j_gene: TRBJ1-2; d_gene: TRBD1; abundance: -; CDR3aa: CASSDTGGNGYTF; CDR3nt: TGTGCCAGCAGCGACACAGGGGGCAATGGCTACACCTTC
v_gene: TRBV27; j_gene: TRBJ1-6; d_gene: -; abundance: -; CDR3aa: CASSLNGGSPLHF; CDR3nt: TGTGCCAGCAGTTTAAACGGGGGATCACCCCTCCACTTT
v_gene: TRBV6-5; j_gene: TRBJ1-2; d_gene: TRBD1; abundance: few; CDR3aa: CASSPDRAGYGYTF; CDR3nt: TGTGCCAGCAGTCCGGACAGGGCTGGGTATGGCTACACCTTC
v_gene: TRBV7-9; j_gene: TRBJ2-7; d_gene: -; abundance: -; CDR3aa: CASSLTSSYEQYF; CDR3nt: TGTGCCAGCAGCTTAACTAGCTCCTACGAGCAGTACTTC
v_gene: TRBV13; j_gene: TRBJ1-2; d_gene: -; abundance: -; CDR3aa: CASSPTLVRYGYTF; CDR3nt: TGTGCCAGCAGCCCAACCCTCGTGAGGTATGGCTACACCTTC
v_gene: TRBV4-3; j_gene: TRBJ2-7; d_gene: -; abundance: -; CDR3aa: CASSQVPGRSYEQYF; CDR3nt: TGCGCCAGCAGCCAAGTACCAGGGCGCTCCTACGAGCAGTACTTC
v_gene: TRBV12-3/TRBV12-4; j_gene: TRBJ1-4; d_gene: -; abundance: -; CDR3aa: CASSLTGFEKLFF; CDR3nt: TGTGCCAGCAGTCTGACAGGATTTGAAAAACTGTTTTTT
v_gene: TRBV24-1; j_gene: TRBJ2-3; d_gene: TRBD2; abundance: -; CDR3aa: CATSDSTSGGGVRQYF; CDR3nt: TGTGCCACCAGTGACTCGACTAGCGGGGGGGGAGTCAGGCAGTATTTT
v_gene: TRBV3-1/TRBV3-2; j_gene: TRBJ2-1; d_gene: -; abundance: -; CDR3aa: CASSPDRTEDEQFF; CDR3nt: TGTGCCAGCAGCCCGGACAGAACGGAGGATGAGCAGTTCTTC
v_gene: TRBV19; j_gene: TRBJ1-2; d_gene: TRBD1; abundance: few; CDR3aa: CASRVMDRTRYGYTF; CDR3nt: TGTGCCAGTAGGGTTATGGACAGGACCCGCTATGGCTACACCTTC